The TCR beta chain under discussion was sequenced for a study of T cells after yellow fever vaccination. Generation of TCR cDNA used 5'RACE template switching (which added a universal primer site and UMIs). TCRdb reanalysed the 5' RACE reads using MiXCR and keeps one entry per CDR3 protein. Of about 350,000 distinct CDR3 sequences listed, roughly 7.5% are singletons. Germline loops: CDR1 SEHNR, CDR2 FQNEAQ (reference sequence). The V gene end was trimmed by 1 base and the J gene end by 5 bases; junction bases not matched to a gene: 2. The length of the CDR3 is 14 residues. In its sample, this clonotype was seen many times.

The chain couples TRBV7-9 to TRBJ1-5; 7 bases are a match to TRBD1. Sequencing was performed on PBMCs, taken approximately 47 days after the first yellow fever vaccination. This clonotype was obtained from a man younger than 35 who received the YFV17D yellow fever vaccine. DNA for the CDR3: TGTGCCAGCAGCTTAGACAGGGGAGATCAGCCCCAGCATTTT. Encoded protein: CASSLDRGDQPQHF. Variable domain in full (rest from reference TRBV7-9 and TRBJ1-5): DTGVSQNPRHKITKRGQNVTFRCDPISEHNRLYWYRQTLGQGPEFLTYFQNEAQLEKSRLLSDRFSAERPKGSFSTLEIQRTEQGDSAMYLCASSLDRGDQPQHFGDGTRLSIL.